These T cell receptor beta chains were read from a single sample in a study of blood T cells in healthy people across ages. TCRdb fed the 5' RACE reads into MiXCR, producing one record per CDR3 protein. The sample lists about 700,000 distinct CDR3 sequences, 32% seen once, with 15% in the top ten. Sequencing was performed on blood. These receptors came from a woman at least 80 years old in good health. Both conserved end residues are part of each CDR3. A D gene is named only where the DNA matches it firmly. For some rows the clone size is stated as once, few or many, or as a class when expanded; others skip it.

D: TRBD2; J: TRBJ2-3; size: -; V: TRBV2; DNA: TGTGCCAGCAGGACCGGGACTAGCGGGGGTACAGATACGCAGTATTTT; CDR3: CASRTGTSGGTDTQYF
D: TRBD2; J: TRBJ2-7; size: few; V: TRBV5-4; DNA: TGTGCCAGCAGCCCAGGGGGGCTAGCGGGGGCCTACGAGCAGTACTTC; CDR3: CASSPGGLAGAYEQYF
D: -; J: TRBJ1-2; size: many; V: TRBV7-2; DNA: TGTGCCAGCAGCCCATCGGGGGGTGGCTACACCTTC; CDR3: CASSPSGGGYTF
D: -; J: TRBJ2-5; size: many; V: TRBV20-1; DNA: TGCAGTGCCGCCCCCTTCGCGGGACAGCAAGAGACCCAGTACTTC; CDR3: CSAAPFAGQQETQYF
D: -; J: TRBJ2-3; size: -; V: TRBV5-1; DNA: TGCGCCAGCAGCCCGTCCCTAGGAATTCGAACAGATACGCAGTATTTT; CDR3: CASSPSLGIRTDTQYF
D: -; J: TRBJ2-5; size: many; V: TRBV6-1; DNA: TGTGCTTGCAGGAGAGAGACCCAGTACTTC; CDR3: CACRRETQYF
D: -; J: TRBJ1-5; size: -; V: TRBV27; DNA: TGTGCCAGCAGTTTATCCGTCTCGGCAGGTCAGCCCCAGCATTTT; CDR3: CASSLSVSAGQPQHF
D: TRBD1; J: TRBJ1-2; size: many; V: TRBV6-1; DNA: TGTGCCAGCCGGGAAGGGGGCAGGATCTATGGCTACACCTTC; CDR3: CASREGGRIYGYTF
D: TRBD1; J: TRBJ2-7; size: once; V: TRBV7-8; DNA: TGTGCCAGCAGGCTCACAGGGGGCGGGTACGAGCAGTACTTC; CDR3: CASRLTGGGYEQYF
D: TRBD1; J: TRBJ1-4; size: -; V: TRBV20-1; DNA: TGCAGTGCCCCTGGGGGACAGGAGGAAAAACTGTTTTTT; CDR3: CSAPGGQEEKLFF